The 27 T cell receptor beta chains presented below share a single source sample, sequenced in a study of blood T cell repertoires in COVID-19 (dated by TCRdb to 2018 to 2021). Library method: the immunoSEQ multiplex PCR assay. The table was pulled from immuneACCESS by TCRdb, which kept in-frame rearrangements only. Such tables lose some clones; where checked, under half of the loss comes from unresolved V genes, and the rest has no known cause. The sample table contains approximately 100,000 clones; only one count was recorded for roughly 82% of them. Together, the top ten hold under 13% of the sample. Sequencing was carried out using peripheral blood. The receptors here all came from a man between 70 and 80 years old with active or convalescent COVID-19.

The chain is built from TRBV3-1 (or the pseudogene TRBV3-2) and TRBJ1-3, with D possibly matching TRBD1 (5 bases). CDR3 length: 15 residues. Germline-derived CDR1 and CDR2 are LGHDT and YNNKEL (reference sequence). V was clipped by 0 bases and J by 7 bases, with 13 bases between them. CDR3 sequence (DNA): TGTGCCAGCAGCCAAGAAGGTCTCAAGGGGAACACCATATATTTT. Translating it yields CASSQEGLKGNTIYF.

This clone was counted between two and nine times. V is TRBV14 and J is TRBJ2-7; possible D gene TRBD2, 5 bases. V was shortened by 3 bases and J by 2 bases, with 14 bases between the two germline ends. Germline values: CDR1 SGHDN, CDR2 FVKESK. The CDR3 totals 15 residues. Written as DNA, the CDR3 is TGTGCCAGCAGCCATCTGGCGGGCTCGCCCTACGAGCAGTACTTC. Its translation: CASSHLAGSPYEQYF.

The chain is built from TRBV6-6 and TRBJ2-1, with a weak D call TRBD1 (6 bases). Germline CDR1 is MNHNY and CDR2 is SVGAGI (reference sequence). V dropped 6 bases and J dropped 9 bases, with 18 bases sitting between them. The CDR3 contains 14 residues. The CDR3 loop is CASRNEGDRGEQFF. The CDR3 nucleotides are TGTGCCAGCAGGAACGAGGGGGATCGGGGTGAGCAGTTCTTC.

This clone was counted once. The chain combines TRBV7-2 with TRBJ1-6, with TRBD1 as a possible D gene (6 bases). The length of the CDR3 is 17 residues. Germline values: CDR1 SGHTA, CDR2 FQGNSA. V dropped 3 bases and J dropped 7 bases, with 19 bases sitting between them. Here the CDR3 DNA reads TGTGCCAGCAGCTTGGGGGCCGCAGCACAGGCGAATTCACCCCTCCACTTT. Translated, it gives CASSLGAAAQANSPLHF. Supplemented by reference TRBV7-2 and TRBJ1-6, the full variable domain reads GAGVSQSPSNKVTEKGKDVELRCDPISGHTALYWYRQSLGQGLEFLIYFQGNSAPDKSGLPSDRFSAERTGGSVSTLTIQRTQQEDSAVYLCASSLGAAAQANSPLHFGNGTRLTVT.

The chain joins TRBV9 to TRBJ1-6; possible D gene TRBD1, 6 bases. V was pared by 4 bases and J by 6 bases, with 14 bases between. The CDR3 has 15 residues. CDR1 is SGDLS and CDR2 is YYNGEE in the germline V gene. The CDR3 reads CASSYSGQINSPLHF. The DNA of the CDR3 is TGTGCCAGCAGCTATTCCGGACAGATTAATTCACCCCTCCACTTT. The whole variable domain, filled in from reference TRBV9 and TRBJ1-6, reads DSGVTQTPKHLITATGQRVTLRCSPRSGDLSVYWYQQSLDQGLQFLIQYYNGEERAKGNILERFSAQQFPDLHSELNLSSLELGDSALYFCASSYSGQINSPLHFGNGTRLTVT.

The chain combines TRBV11-3 with TRBJ1-1; D may be TRBD1 (6 bases). V was cut by 1 base and J by 1 base, with 10 bases left in between. CDR1 and CDR2 (germline): SGHNT, YENEEA. CDR3 length: 15 amino acids. The CDR3: CASSLAGGRNTEAFF. The CDR3 DNA reads as TGTGCCAGCAGCTTAGCTGGGGGCAGGAACACTGAAGCTTTCTTT.

The chain employs TRBV27 and TRBJ2-1; a weak D match, TRBD2 (6 bases). Germline V gene data show CDR1 as MNHEY and CDR2 as SMNVEV (reference sequence). V was clipped by 3 bases and J by 2 bases, with 11 bases between them. This CDR3 has 15 residues. The CDR3 coding sequence is TGTGCCAGCAGTTTTGTGGGGGGTACCTACAATGAGCAGTTCTTC. Its translation: CASSFVGGTYNEQFF.

This clone was seen a handful of times. The V call is TRBV9, the J call TRBJ2-1; 7 bases are a match to TRBD1. J lost 5 bases, V lost 2 bases, and 7 bases had no gene match. Germline CDR1 SGDLS, CDR2 YYNGEE. The CDR3 spans 15 residues. The CDR3 is CASSVSGQQDNEQFF. CDR3 in DNA: TGTGCCAGCAGCGTCTCGGGACAGCAAGACAATGAGCAGTTCTTC.

The CDR3 spells CASSQRAGGWYGYTF. DNA of the CDR3: TGTGCCAGCAGCCAAAGAGCAGGGGGCTGGTATGGCTACACCTTC. The V and J genes are TRBV3-1 (or the pseudogene TRBV3-2) and TRBJ1-2; 8 positions match TRBD1. The length of the CDR3 is 15 residues. Germline assignment: CDR1 LGHDT and CDR2 YNNKEL (reference sequence). The junction had 7 bases not matched to a gene; V was cut back by 2 bases and J by 5 bases.

This sequence joins TRBV3-1 (or the pseudogene TRBV3-2) and TRBJ1-2; D is unresolved. CDR3 length: 15 residues. V gave up 4 bases and J gave up 4 bases, with 16 bases separating them. CDR1 and CDR2 (germline): LGHDT, YNNKEL (reference sequence). In DNA, the CDR3 is TGTGCCAGCAGCCCCGCCGCGAAGGGAGGCTATGGCTACACCTTC. Protein: CASSPAAKGGYGYTF.

In this sample, this clone turned up a few times. The chain combines TRBV5-5 with TRBJ2-6, with D perhaps matching TRBD2 (6 bases). Germline CDR1 and CDR2: SGHKS and YYEKEE (reference sequence). V was trimmed by 4 bases and J by 2 bases, leaving 10 bases between them. This CDR3 is 15 amino acids long. The CDR3 DNA is TGTGCCAGCAGCCTGCGGGATGCTGGGGCCAACGTCCTGACTTTC. This translates into CASSLRDAGANVLTF.

The rearrangement links TRBV11-2 to TRBJ1-2; a possible D gene is TRBD1 (6 bases). The V gene lost 2 bases and the J gene lost 1 base, with 8 bases spanning the gap. The CDR3 consists of 14 residues. Germline V lookup: CDR1 SGHAT, CDR2 FQNNGV. The CDR3 DNA is TGTGCCAGCAGCTTATCCAGGGGTAACTATGGCTACACCTTC. This sequence encodes CASSLSRGNYGYTF.

V and J are TRBV6-5 and TRBJ2-5; 9 nucleotides align to TRBD1. V was pared by 6 bases and J by 4 bases, with 6 bases of the junction left unmatched. There are 14 residues in the CDR3. Germline V gene sequence: CDR1 MNHEY, CDR2 SVGAGI. DNA of the CDR3: TGTGCCAGCAGCCCCAACAGGGGGCGAGAGACCCAGTACTTC. It is translated as CASSPNRGRETQYF.

This sequence joins TRBV4-1 and TRBJ2-6, with TRBD2 matching 8 bases. Germline values: CDR1 MGHRA, CDR2 YSYEKL. With 0 bases clipped from V and 2 bases from J, the junction kept 3 bases outside the gene matches. The CDR3 covers 17 residues. CDR3 in DNA: TGCGCCAGCAGCCAAGAAGGGACTAGAACTGGGGCCAACGTCCTGACTTTC. Translated, it gives CASSQEGTRTGANVLTF.

The V and J genes are TRBV2 and TRBJ1-2, with TRBD1 matching 7 bases. Trimming took 5 bases from V and 4 from J; bases not matched to a gene: 7. This CDR3 spans 14 amino acids. CDR1 and CDR2 (germline): SNHLY, FYNNEI. CDR3 sequence: CASSPDREAYGYTF. The CDR3 DNA is TGTGCCAGCAGTCCTGACAGGGAGGCCTATGGCTACACCTTC.

V usage is TRBV24-1 and J usage is TRBJ1-1; D uncertain. The CDR3 loop spans 16 amino acids. Germline V gene sequence: CDR1 KGHDR, CDR2 SFDVKD. Trimming cost V 2 bases and J 7 bases, with 19 bases left between them. The DNA for the CDR3 is TGTGCCACCAGTGATTCGATGGCGACTAAATGGGGTGAAGCTTTCTTT. This encodes CATSDSMATKWGEAFF.

This clone has a single count. The V gene is TRBV6-5, the J gene TRBJ1-1; 8 bases are shared with TRBD1. The CDR3 runs 16 residues. V lost 0 bases and J lost 5; bases outside the gene matches: 8. The germline gives CDR1 MNHEY, CDR2 SVGAGI. The CDR3 region is CASSYSNQGANTEAFF. For the CDR3, the DNA is TGTGCCAGCAGTTACTCGAATCAGGGGGCGAATACTGAAGCTTTCTTT.

V is TRBV2 and J is TRBJ2-3, with TRBD1 identical over 8 bases. The CDR3 has 14 amino acids. Per germline, CDR1 SNHLY and CDR2 FYNNEI. V shed 7 bases, J shed 1 base, and the junction held 4 bases outside the gene matches. The CDR3 DNA sequence: TGTGCCAGCAAGACAGGGGCTGGCACAGATACGCAGTATTTT. This translates into CASKTGAGTDTQYF.

The V and J genes are TRBV18 and TRBJ1-1, with D tentatively TRBD1 (6 bases). The V gene's germline CDR1 is KGHSH and CDR2 LQKENI. This CDR3 spans 15 amino acids. V shed 3 bases and J shed 3 bases, with 14 bases lying between them. The CDR3 bases are TGTGCCAGCTCACCTCGGGGGGGCAGAGACACTGAAGCTTTCTTT. Translation gives CASSPRGGRDTEAFF. Full variable domain (missing parts from reference TRBV18 and TRBJ1-1): NAGVMQNPRHLVRRRGQEARLRCSPMKGHSHVYWYRQLPEEGLKFMVYLQKENIIDESGMPKERFSAEFPKEGPSILRIQQVVRGDSAAYFCASSPRGGRDTEAFFGQGTRLTVV.

CDR3 loop: CASSQPGGPEAFF. The CDR3 DNA sequence: TGCGCCAGCAGCCAACCAGGGGGGCCTGAAGCTTTCTTT. V gene TRBV4-3 combines with J gene TRBJ1-1; TRBD1 aligns across 7 bases. V dropped 2 bases and J dropped 6; count of bases not matched to a gene: 3. There are 13 residues in the CDR3. CDR1 LGHNA and CDR2 YSLEER come from the germline V gene.

The chain couples TRBV7-3 to TRBJ2-1, with D unresolved. This CDR3 region has 12 residues. Germline CDR1 and CDR2: SGHTA and FQGTGA. The V end lost 4 bases, the J end lost 9 bases, and 10 bases lay between the germline ends. CDR3 loop: CASSYHSGEQFF. The CDR3, as DNA: TGTGCCAGCAGCTACCACTCGGGTGAGCAGTTCTTC.

The V gene is TRBV9, the J gene TRBJ1-2, with unresolved D. This CDR3 spans 14 amino acids. Germline values: CDR1 SGDLS, CDR2 YYNGEE. The V gene lost 4 bases and the J gene lost 0 bases, with 10 bases spanning the gap. Written as DNA, the CDR3 is TGTGCCAGCAGCAGAGGGTTCTCTAACTATGGCTACACCTTC. It is translated as CASSRGFSNYGYTF.

The V call is TRBV19, the J call TRBJ1-2, with TRBD1 matching over 10 bases. Trimming at V came to 3 bases and at J to 7 bases, leaving 11 bases not matched to a gene. The CDR3 spans 16 residues. Germline V gene data show CDR1 as LNHDA and CDR2 as SQIVND (reference sequence). CDR3 in amino acids: CASSIRDRGPFGGYTF. As DNA, the CDR3 is TGTGCCAGTAGTATCCGGGACAGGGGACCCTTTGGTGGCTACACCTTC.

This clone was observed a few times. V usage is TRBV30 and J usage is TRBJ1-4; D perhaps matches TRBD1 (5 bases). Germline V gene lookup returns CDR1 GTSNPN and CDR2 SVGIG (reference sequence). V lost 3 bases and J 8 bases, leaving 10 bases between the germline ends. This CDR3 spans 12 amino acids. CDR3 DNA sequence: TGTGCCTGGAGAGGGGAAGGCGAAAAACTGTTTTTT. This sequence encodes CAWRGEGEKLFF.

This clone came up once. The chain joins TRBV6-5 to TRBJ1-4, with 9 bases that match TRBD1. J gave up 3 bases and V 8 bases, and 1 base lay outside the gene matches. Germline V CDR1 and CDR2: MNHEY, SVGAGI. The CDR3 is 13 residues long. The DNA of the CDR3 is TGTGCCAGCGGGACAGGGCCTAATGAAAAACTGTTTTTT. It is translated as CASGTGPNEKLFF.

The CDR3: CASSLARASSGNTIYF. CDR3 DNA sequence: TGTGCCAGCAGCTTAGCCAGGGCGAGCTCTGGAAACACCATATATTTT. The J gene is TRBJ1-3, the V gene TRBV7-8; tentative D call: TRBD1 (5 bases). V lost 0 bases to trimming and J lost 0 bases, with 9 bases between them. CDR3 length: 16 amino acids. Germline-derived CDR1 and CDR2 are SGHVS and FQNEAQ.

The chain carries TRBV5-4 and TRBJ2-7, with 7 bases that match TRBD1. Germline-derived CDR1 and CDR2 are SGHNT and YYREEE (reference sequence). This CDR3 spans 19 amino acids. Trimming removed 4 bases from V and 4 bases from J; junction bases left unmatched: 23. The CDR3 region has the DNA TGTGCCAGCAGCACTTACACCATCTCGACAGGGAGAGGCGGATACGAGCAGTACTTC. Translated: CASSTYTISTGRGGYEQYF. Using reference TRBV5-4 and TRBJ2-7 for the parts outside the CDR3, the full variable domain is ETGVTQSPTHLIKTRGQQVTLRCSSQSGHNTVSWYQQALGQGPQFIFQYYREEENGRGNFPPRFSGLQFPNYSSELNVNALELDDSALYLCASSTYTISTGRGGYEQYFGPGTRLTVT.